Shown below are 2 T cell receptor beta chains from a single sample sequenced in a study of CD4 and CD8 cells across lung adenocarcinoma regions (dated by TCRdb to 2017 to 2018). Library preparation was by PCR. Reads for this sample came from a HiSeq X Ten. Clones were called with MiXCR by TCRdb after fastp trimmed the public reads at Q25, and only in-frame beta chains were retained. All rows with the same CDR3 protein become a single entry with the most common DNA and genes. This sample has approximately 11,000 distinct CDR3 sequences in its table, and 50% to 60% of those were observed once. The ten largest clones add up to roughly 90% of the sample. The material sequenced was CD8+ T cells from the margin of a lung tumor. The sample's cell subset or site label, in plain terms: tumor margin region. Receptors were obtained from a male donor with lung adenocarcinoma. The CD4 and CD8 labels of this study may be unreliable.

This clonotype came up a few times. The chain carries TRBV7-8 and TRBJ2-2; D is unclear. This CDR3 comprises 17 residues. The ends were cut back, 3 bases at V and 2 bases at J, with 16 bases in the middle. Germline V gene data show CDR1 as SGHVS and CDR2 as FQNEAQ. The CDR3: CASSFLSLRGNTGELFF. CDR3 coding DNA: TGTGCCAGCAGCTTTCTCAGTCTAAGAGGAAACACCGGGGAGCTGTTTTTT. The full variable domain, with the rest looked up from reference TRBV7-8 and TRBJ2-2, is GAGVSQSPRYKVAKRGQDVALRCDPISGHVSLFWYQQALGQGPEFLTYFQNEAQLDKSGLPSDRFFAERPEGSVSTLKIQRTQQEDSAVYLCASSFLSLRGNTGELFFGEGSRLTVL.

This clonotype is deemed medium-sized. V gene TRBV10-2 combines with J gene TRBJ2-1, with 8 bases lining up with TRBD1. The end of the DNA fits TRBJ2-7 better, so the J call may be wrong. The CDR3 spans 13 residues. CDR1 WSHSY and CDR2 SAAADI come from the germline V gene. The CDR3 loop reads CASSPSRQGEQYF. CDR3 coding DNA: TGCGCCAGCAGCCCCTCGAGACAGGGGGAGCAGTACTTC.